The TCR beta chain under discussion was sequenced for a study of blood T cell repertoires in COVID-19. Libraries were prepared by immunoSEQ multiplex PCR; TCRdb keeps only in-frame clonotypes and omits some of them. Of under 250,000 clones listed, roughly 80% are singletons. Germline CDR1 is SGHRS and CDR2 is YFSETQ. The CDR3 runs 14 residues. The V gene end was trimmed by 4 bases and the J gene end by 2 bases; junction bases not matched to a gene: 6. The sequencing input was peripheral blood. The origin of this receptor is a woman of 80 years or more with acute or convalescent COVID-19. The chain recombines TRBV5-1 with TRBJ2-7, with 7 bases matching TRBD2. CDR3 in DNA: TGCGCCAGCAGCGATCCGGGAGGCCCCTACGAGCAGTACTTC. It specifies CASSDPGGPYEQYF.